A selection of T cell receptor beta chains follows, all from one sample in a study of identical twins. In TCRdb, the 5' RACE reads were re-called with MiXCR into one record per CDR3 protein. The table shows roughly 700,000 distinct CDR3 sequences, with more than 6.5% occurring only once. These same data were also listed under a study on yellow fever vaccine responses in identical twins.

Sample: PBMCs. The receptor set was obtained from a woman aged 18-29 years in good health. Both conserved end residues are part of each CDR3. The D gene is left open where the match is weak.

TRBJ1-3 TRBV6-1 - CASNRVSGNTIYF
TRBJ2-3 TRBV7-9 TRBD1 CASSFMPGQGLTDTQYF
TRBJ1-1 TRBV6-2/TRBV6-3 - CASGQSRKMNTEAFF
TRBJ2-7 TRBV7-2 TRBD2 CASSAASGKYSEQYF
TRBJ2-3 TRBV20-1 TRBD2 CSASFGGGTDTQYF
TRBJ2-3 TRBV6-1 - CASSTARTPTDTQYF
TRBJ1-2 TRBV29-1 - CSVSDGRYGYTF
TRBJ2-1 TRBV10-3 TRBD2 CAIRDLSGSSYNEQFF
TRBJ2-1 TRBV11-2 - CASSLGSSFNEQFF
TRBJ2-3 TRBV6-2/TRBV6-3 - CASDSASQVSTDTQYF
TRBJ2-2 TRBV29-1 - CSVRTDGTGELFF
TRBJ2-7 TRBV6-1 - CASRTPRRPYEQYF
TRBJ2-4 TRBV4-1 - CASSQDTPGHETLAKNIQYF
TRBJ2-2 TRBV6-2/TRBV6-3 - CASSSGRGSTGELFF
TRBJ2-7 TRBV20-1 TRBD1 CSADTPTGTVGEQYF
TRBJ2-7 TRBV18 - CASSPTGKRYEQYF
TRBJ2-5 TRBV5-4 - CASSLQGVVETQYF
TRBJ2-5 TRBV6-5 - CASSYSRSRGVIRETQYF
TRBJ2-3 TRBV21-1 - CASSKLGDTQYF
TRBJ1-1 TRBV20-1 - CSAFPGRGNTEAFF
TRBJ2-3 TRBV10-3 - CAISERQMGTDTQYF
TRBJ2-3 TRBV20-1 TRBD2 CSARDGTSGSILEDTQYF
TRBJ1-2 TRBV4-1 TRBD1 CASSQEAGGSGYTF
TRBJ2-1 TRBV11-2 TRBD2 CASSLWGGGAPNSYNEQFF
TRBJ2-2 TRBV12-3/TRBV12-4 - CASSWPGRLNTGELFF
TRBJ2-3 TRBV13 - CASSLAVVGDTQYF
TRBJ2-1 TRBV7-3 TRBD2 CASSLAGTSGGYEQFF
TRBJ2-3 TRBV20-1 - CSTSGRSTDTQYF
TRBJ2-7 TRBV5-1 - CASSLAGGIHEQYF
TRBJ2-2 TRBV5-1 - CASSSPSNTGELFF
TRBJ2-3 TRBV12-5 - CASGLVLGDTQYF
TRBJ2-5 TRBV20-1 TRBD2 CSAETSGLAEETQYF
TRBJ2-3 TRBV28 - CASRGLQTLGDTQYF
TRBJ2-1 TRBV27 TRBD1 CASSPGDRGGNEQFF
TRBJ1-1 TRBV11-2 TRBD1 CASSPSTGEGTEAFF
TRBJ2-3 TRBV10-3 - CAIKAGADTQYF
TRBJ1-1 TRBV7-2 - CASSMGLLNTEAFF
TRBJ2-3 TRBV11-2 TRBD2 CASSRTNIAGGQGRDTQYF
TRBJ2-3 TRBV20-1 - CSAPHTDTQYF
TRBJ2-6 TRBV19 TRBD1 CASSIDAGQGLPKSSGANVLTF
TRBJ2-3 TRBV20-1 TRBD1 CSAAPDRASTDTQYF
TRBJ1-1 TRBV12-3/TRBV12-4 - CASSLEGDTEAFF
TRBJ1-6 TRBV6-1 TRBD1 CASRIGQGGSPLHF
TRBJ1-1 TRBV29-1 - CSVETGMNTEAFF
TRBJ1-2 TRBV29-1 - CSVEISGGLINYGYTF
TRBJ2-1 TRBV6-5 - CASTKGSSEQFF
TRBJ2-2 TRBV20-1 - CSARGVNTGELFF
TRBJ2-7 TRBV6-2/TRBV6-3 - CAIGTLSYEQYF
TRBJ2-1 TRBV7-9 - CASSLAPGGGEQFF
TRBJ2-2 TRBV6-1 TRBD2 CASIKRRETGELFF
TRBJ2-2 TRBV12-3/TRBV12-4 TRBD1 CASGSSGGNTGELFF
TRBJ2-3 TRBV15 TRBD2 CATSRDHLAGATDTQYF
TRBJ2-4 TRBV2 TRBD2 CASSVGLAGGLAKNIQYF